These T cell receptor beta chains were read from a single sample in a study of T cells expressing NK-cell markers. Using the 5' RACE reads, TCRdb records one entry per CDR3 protein without DNA. The listing records fewer than 550,000 distinct CDR3 sequences. The source material was blood T cells: a sorted CD56 or NKG2C T cell subset, CD4+ or CD8+ T cells, or bulk PBMC T cells (not recorded which). These receptors all come from a woman aged 50 to 60 in good health. CDR3s include the opening cysteine and the closing phenylalanine or tryptophan.

TRBV20-1	TRBJ2-2	CSARAGTGVFGELFF
TRBV5-5	TRBJ2-3	CASSLRVDTATDTQYF
TRBV4-1	TRBJ2-1	CASSQVRSNEQFF
TRBV12-3/TRBV12-4	TRBJ2-7	CASSNVGSGLYEQYF
TRBV11-2	TRBJ2-1	CASSLLSRYEQFF
TRBV5-1	TRBJ2-2	CASSSWESTGELFF
TRBV11-1	TRBJ2-7	CASSYGGKSEQYF
TRBV4-1	TRBJ1-6	CASSQVLSRAPLHF
TRBV5-1	TRBJ2-2	CASGGRGLDGELFF
TRBV19	TRBJ2-3	CASSRGLAGVADTQYF
TRBV18	TRBJ2-7	CASSPEGYSYEQYF
TRBV30	TRBJ2-3	CAWAPGLPTDTQYF
TRBV12-3/TRBV12-4	TRBJ1-6	CASSPQGQVSPLHF
TRBV10-2	TRBJ2-3	CASSGLGGPDTQYF
TRBV20-1	TRBJ2-1	CSAPRPGMGNEQFF
TRBV5-1	TRBJ2-3	CASSYGQGVDTQYF
TRBV5-1	TRBJ2-7	CASSLAGGRSNEQYF
TRBV4-1	TRBJ1-2	CASSQRDRVNGYTF
TRBV7-9	TRBJ2-5	CASSRRQGFPETQYF
TRBV5-6	TRBJ2-3	CASSSAPSTDTQYF
TRBV5-6	TRBJ2-6	CASSLGQGRIFGANVLTF
TRBV4-1	TRBJ2-1	CASSQVGFKSSYNEQFF
TRBV20-1	TRBJ2-4	CRDLRSLAKNIQYF
TRBV24-1	TRBJ2-3	CATRGLVPDTQYF
TRBV29-1	TRBJ2-7	CSVAASPSYEQYF
TRBV5-1	TRBJ2-1	CASSSAGTSGRFYNEQFF
TRBV5-1	TRBJ2-1	CASSPRWLAGTYNEQFF
TRBV30	TRBJ1-2	CAWIAEYGNFYGYTF
TRBV7-9	TRBJ1-5	CASSHEGGGQPQHF
TRBV20-1	TRBJ2-2	CSAVIPGLNTGELFF
TRBV5-6	TRBJ1-1	CASSSRDSQNTEAFF
TRBV15	TRBJ2-1	CATSRATGQNEQFF
TRBV21-1	TRBJ1-5	CASSPGTGDNQPQHF
TRBV24-1	TRBJ2-1	CATSAPLAGGPYNEQFF
TRBV7-8	TRBJ2-2	CATDVRDPTGELFF
TRBV7-2	TRBJ2-2	CASSSGLVGGELFF
TRBV4-1	TRBJ2-1	CASSLGIYNEQFF
TRBV12-3/TRBV12-4	TRBJ2-7	CASSPNLSSYEQYF
TRBV5-6	TRBJ2-1	CASSSEWEQFF
TRBV15	TRBJ2-1	CAAARVGEQFF